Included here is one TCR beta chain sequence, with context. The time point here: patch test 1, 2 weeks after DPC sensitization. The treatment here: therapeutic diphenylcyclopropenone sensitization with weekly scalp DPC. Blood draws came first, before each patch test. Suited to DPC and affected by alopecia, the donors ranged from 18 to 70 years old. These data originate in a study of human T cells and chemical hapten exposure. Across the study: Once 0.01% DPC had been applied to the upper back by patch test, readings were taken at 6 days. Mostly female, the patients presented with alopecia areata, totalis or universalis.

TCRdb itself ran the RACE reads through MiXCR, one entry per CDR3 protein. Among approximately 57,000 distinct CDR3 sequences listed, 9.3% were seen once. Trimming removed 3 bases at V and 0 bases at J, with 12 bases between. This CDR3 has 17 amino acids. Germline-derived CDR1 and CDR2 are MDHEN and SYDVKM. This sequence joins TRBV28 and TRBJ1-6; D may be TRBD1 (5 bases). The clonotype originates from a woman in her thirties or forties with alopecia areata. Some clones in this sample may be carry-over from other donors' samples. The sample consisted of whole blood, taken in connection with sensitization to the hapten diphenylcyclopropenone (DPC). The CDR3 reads CASSLGDGSSYNSPLHF. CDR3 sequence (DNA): TGTGCCAGCAGTTTGGGGGACGGTAGCTCCTATAATTCACCCCTCCACTTT.